This entry concerns a single T cell receptor (beta chain). What this receptor recognizes is not known. Per-base qualities were not stored, and no clone one base away is much larger. This specimen belongs to a study of cytomegalovirus exposure and HLA in healthy donors (dated by TCRdb to 2017 to 2019). Regarding the study in general: An earlier analysis of roughly 500 of the donors reported about 250 Gb of sequence data and approximately 110 million unique TCR beta sequences from around 200 million T cells. Both class I and class II loci were covered by HLA typing, at four-digit resolution. A few DR-DQ haplotypes were treated as single units for association and clustering because of strong linkage in the cohort. Around 320 gigabases of sequencing data and roughly 90 million unique TCR sequences were included in an early release covering roughly 600 HLA-typed donors. Donor age, sex, ethnicity and CMV serostatus were compiled alongside the repertoire data. The genetic ancestry cluster associated with self-reported Caucasian donors included roughly four fifths of the 398 genotyped donors. The number of donors typed differed by locus, with 629-630 for A, B, C, DRB1 and DQB1, around 520 for DQA1, 606 for DPA1, and approximately 470 for DPB1. In a later genetic analysis, genome-wide SNP genotypes for about 60% of the 666 donors were used, and that subset was treated as a discovery cohort. In an earlier analysis of over 550 of the donors, high-throughput TCR beta sequencing was used to judge whether each TCR beta V gene segment behaved as functional or pseudogenic. The T cell repertoires of several hundred subjects were profiled by immunosequencing and related to cytomegalovirus serostatus. In the later analysis, no new phenotypic data were used to find candidate immune exposures; instead, reliance was placed on TCR beta sequences and their occurrence across donors. The study was designed to test whether signatures of past pathogen exposure could be identified by cataloging public T cell receptors. The study combined high-throughput TCR immunosequencing, statistical association of individual TCRs with disease status, and machine learning to predict cytomegalovirus infection status. To study patterns of TCR occurrence, a later analysis re-analyzed previously published TCR beta repertoires from several hundred donors and added high-resolution HLA genotyping. A separate validation cohort of about 110 different subjects was used in addition to the approximately 700-subject first cohort. Every discovery cohort repertoire had been produced on one sequencing platform. Among 350 to 400 genotyped donors of the cohort, an average of 235,054 unique TCR beta nucleotide sequences were sequenced per donor, around 18% of them non-productive.

Preparation of the library involved the immunoSEQ multiplex PCR assay. The multiplex PCR relied on a mix of 60 forward primers for TCR Vbeta segments and 13 reverse primers for TCR Jbeta segments. The CDR3 region of rearranged TCR beta genes was amplified from genomic DNA by a multiplex PCR assay. Amplified TCR beta libraries were sequenced as 87-base-pair reads on the Illumina HiSeq System. In the original analysis: A later analysis counted 65 million to 90 million unique TCR beta chains across the 550 to 750 repertoires, and some 11 million of these chains were shared by at least two donors. To remove PCR and sequencing errors, raw reads were error-corrected and collapsed into unique sequences using a nearest-neighbor algorithm that merged closely related sequences. To assign V, D and J gene segments, CDR3 sequences were aligned to IMGT reference sequences. For a sequence to be retained, a match of at least six nucleotides to both a V gene segment and a J gene segment was required. A rearrangement counted as productive if the CDR3 had no stop codons and remained in frame with V and J, and every other rearrangement counted as non-productive. Following IMGT convention, CDR3 was defined as the stretch from the second conserved V-encoded cysteine to the conserved J-encoded phenylalanine. Sequences without an unambiguous match to a single V gene segment were excluded from the earlier analysis of a few hundred of the donors. An earlier analysis of a few hundred of the donors called V segments functional above 56.7% productive rearrangements and segregating when the between-donor standard deviation exceeded 5%. To diagnose cytomegalovirus status from the catalog of TCR beta chain sequences, a statistical classification framework was built. In a later analysis, TCR nucleotide sequences were compared against IMGT/GENE-DB human TR gene sequences so that V and J genes could be assigned. In a later analysis, CDR3 sequences and most-parsimonious VDJ recombination scenarios were assigned using the TCRdist pipeline. A later analysis defined each TCR beta chain by its CDR3 amino acid sequence plus V-gene family, and excluded reads lacking a unique V-gene family. A later analysis removed 500 to 650 highly shared, low-generation-probability nucleotide sequences to deal with suspected cross-contamination and a sequencing artifact. For each public chain, a later analysis derived a clonal expansion index from normalized ranks of inferred template counts within each repertoire. In a later analysis, generation probabilities were computed with a VDJ recombination model fitted to out-of-frame rearrangements, and the resulting probabilities were checked against IGoR. A later analysis scored TCR-TCR, TCR-HLA and TCR-CMV co-occurrence with hypergeometric tests, applying a repertoire-size bias correction to TCR pairs. A later analysis estimated false discovery rates by permuting HLA or CMV assignments 20 times. In a later analysis, co-occurring TCRs were grouped with DBSCAN, and TCRdist sequence similarity was added when clustering was performed within HLA-allele-positive subsets. Repertoires with fewer than 30,000 or more than 120,000 public chains, plus five repertoires with anomalous nucleotide sharing, were excluded from co-occurrence clustering. Held by TCRdb, this immuneACCESS table contains in-frame sequences only and omits some clones. Under half of the omission traces to an unresolved V gene where checked; the cause of the rest is unknown. The DNA gave D and trimming, while V, J and clone size come from that table. Present in this sample are around 69,000 clones, around 70% of which were seen just once. 7.6% of the sample lies in the top ten.

Findings and caveats that apply to the study as a whole: The authors suggested that the approach could potentially be extended to other disease states and immunological phenotypes. A further reported finding was that TCR beta sequences accurately predicted the HLA-A and HLA-B alleles for most subjects in the first cohort. Cytomegalovirus status was reported to be diagnosed by the classifier with high specificity and sensitivity in both the original and validation cohorts. Compared with equally common non-associated chains, HLA-associated TCR beta chains in a later analysis were more clonally expanded and had lower generation probabilities. Because counts were too low, seventeen rarely observed V segments, including chromosome 9 orphons, were excluded from the earlier analysis of fewer than 650 of the donors. A group of highly shared sequence variants was considered likely to be a technical artifact of the sequencing pipeline. Several of the top co-occurrence clusters appeared to be linked to parvovirus B19, influenza, CMV and Epstein-Barr virus, according to a later analysis. Specific HLA alleles were associated with more than 15,000 TCR beta sequences at a false discovery rate of 0.05 in a later analysis. Presence/absence analyses assumed roughly uniform sequencing depth across donors, an assumption that may not hold. Compared with the 666-donor mean, donors in an Asian-associated ancestry cluster had fewer N-insertions in productive TCRs, according to a later genetic analysis. Strong co-occurrence of HLA alleles, especially DR and DQ, made assigning TCR associations to individual alleles difficult. According to a later analysis, most CMV-associated TCR beta chains appeared to be HLA-restricted, and the HLA associations seemed to be driven largely by CMV exposure. The cohort was sequenced for TCR beta chains only, and without alpha or paired-chain data the features that could be detected were limited. Immune exposure information for the cohort was limited to CMV serostatus. Correlated functional status among segregating V segments might reflect linkage disequilibrium, but an unknown experimental factor could not be ruled out. In the study, around 150 TCR beta chains were listed as associated with cytomegalovirus. Across donors, most TCR sequences were observed very rarely, whereas some public TCRs were present in many individuals. In a later analysis, the rate of TCR association differed among HLA loci, with DRB1 alleles having the most associated TCRs and HLA-C alleles having the fewest. Because some donors lacked HLA typing at each locus, the association tests relied only on the typed subset. A later genetic analysis associated a missense DCLRE1C variant with V-gene and J-gene trimming of TCR beta chains, and an independent cohort replicated the association. In an earlier analysis of about 550 of the donors, most TCR beta V segments were observed in productive rearrangements about 87% or about 30% of the time, broadly matching IMGT annotations. Some IMGT-functional V segments, including TRBV6-2 and TRBV6-3, could not be distinguished by the 87-base-pair reads and were therefore excluded. A few of the identified cytomegalovirus-associated TCR beta chains were confirmed in vitro to be specific for cytomegalovirus antigens.

The cohort consisted of some 730 healthy bone marrow donors. At the time of sampling, every cohort member was nominally healthy, though immune exposures that went unrecorded were likely present. The donor tested CMV seropositive, placing the donor among the approximately 310 seropositive members of the cohort. Each donor provided a peripheral blood sample, and peripheral blood mononuclear cells were used for TCR beta sequencing. The Qiagen DNeasy Blood Extraction Kit was used to extract genomic DNA from the blood cell samples. The junction carries 15 bases between V and J, which are trimmed by 0 bases and 6 bases respectively. CDR1 and CDR2, per the germline V gene, are SGDLS and YYNGEE. The CDR3 starts with the cysteine, ends with the phenylalanine, and has 15 residues. The read is trimmed to its CDR3 DNA, 45 bases read in frame from base 1.

Sequences were obtained from PBMCs. The sequence is built from TRBV9 and TRBJ1-2, with TRBD1 as a weak D call on 6 bases. This TCR was recovered from a middle-aged man in good health and CMV-seropositive. CDR3 reads: CASSVADGGEDGYTF. The DNA sequence is TGTGCCAGCAGCGTAGCTGATGGGGGCGAGGATGGCTACACCTTC.